The 22 T cell receptor beta chains below come from one sample, sequenced in a study of tumor-infiltrating lymphocytes in primary liver carcinoma. Blood RNA came from unsorted whole blood; germline DNA was also extracted. A primer in the constant region served to generate TCR beta cDNA from 450 to 600 ng of total RNA. Construction of TCR beta libraries relied on three successive nested multiplex PCR rounds employing slightly modified ARM-PCR. Use of TRBV1-TRBV30 forward primers with a C-beta reverse primer characterized the first two PCR rounds, which lasted about 11 cycles each. TCRdb re-analysed the multiplex PCR reads in MiXCR, keeping a single row per CDR3 protein. The table records 300,000 to 400,000 distinct CDR3 sequences, about 65% of them present only once. Sequencing was carried out using peripheral blood. These receptors originate from a man aged 35-49 years with primary liver carcinoma and hepatitis B virus infection.

The rearrangement uses TRBV4-2 and TRBJ2-3, with D unresolved. The V end was cut by 3 bases, the J end by 5 bases, with 9 bases between. The CDR3 extends over 13 amino acids. The germline V gene encodes CDR1 LGHNA and CDR2 YNFKEQ. The CDR3, as DNA: TGTGCCAGCAGCCAGGCCGGCATAGATACGCAGTATTTT. Residues: CASSQAGIDTQYF.

A note on this clonotype: This may be a read error, as it is one base from a much larger clone. The rearrangement uses TRBV4-2 and TRBJ2-2, with D perhaps matching TRBD2 (6 bases). This CDR3 comprises 18 residues. Germline assignment: CDR1 LGHNA and CDR2 YNFKEQ. In DNA form, the CDR3 reads TGTGCCAGCATCCAAGATTGGCAGCGGGCAGCGAACACCGGGGAGCTGTTTTTT. It specifies CASIQDWQRAANTGELFF.

This clonotype was counted ten times or more. This chain uses TRBV6-1 with TRBJ2-5; D is possibly TRBD1 (5 bases). The CDR3 loop spans 15 amino acids. The V gene's germline CDR1 is MNHNS and CDR2 SASEGT. Trimming shortened V by 2 bases and J by 2 bases, and 12 bases separated the two germline ends. This CDR3 is CASSETAGWQETQYF. The CDR3 DNA follows: TGTGCCAGCAGTGAAACGGCAGGGTGGCAAGAGACCCAGTACTTC.

Comments on this clonotype: Given a much more abundant clone one base away, this may be a read error. V gene TRBV6-6 combines with J gene TRBJ1-5; D is uncertain. There are 15 residues in the CDR3. The ends were cut back, 7 bases at V and 3 bases at J, with 16 bases in the middle. Germline V gives CDR1 MNHNY, CDR2 SVGAGI (reference sequence). The CDR3, as DNA: TGTGCCAGCACCGAGTGGGTCGCCTCCAATCAGCCCCAGCATTTT. This translates into CASTEWVASNQPQHF.

Notes on this clonotype: This may be a read error: a much more frequent sequence differs by one nucleotide. The rearrangement links TRBV12-3 or TRBV12-4 to TRBJ2-1; tentative D call: TRBD2 (6 bases). V lost 6 bases to trimming and J lost 4 bases, with 16 bases between them. CDR3 length: 15 residues. In DNA, the CDR3 is TGTGCCAGCAGCCCAGCAACCGGGGGATACAATGAGCAGTTCTTC. Translated: CASSPATGGYNEQFF.

Of note for this clonotype: The junction shows a germline mismatch at one end, possibly a read error. This chain uses TRBV7-9 with TRBJ2-7; 7 bases map to TRBD1. Per germline, CDR1 SEHNR and CDR2 FQNEAQ (reference sequence). The CDR3 consists of 15 residues. Here the CDR3 DNA reads TGTGACAGCAACCCCCGACAGGGAAGCTCCTACGAGCAGTACTTC. This codes for CDSNPRQGSSYEQYF.

As concerns this clonotype: A read error may explain this, as a much larger clone is one base away. The gene calls are TRBV29-1 and TRBJ2-7; possible D gene TRBD2, 5 bases. CDR3 size: 12 residues. CDR1 and CDR2 (germline): SQVTM, ANQGSEA. CDR3 protein: CNAEGISYEQYF. CDR3 DNA sequence: TGCAACGCCGAGGGTATCTCCTACGAGCAGTACTTC.

Worth noting for this clonotype: The junction and the germline gene differ at one end; a read error may be behind it. The chain joins TRBV11-2 to TRBJ2-6; D perhaps matches TRBD1 (5 bases). CDR3 length: 16 residues. The V gene's germline CDR1 is SGHAT and CDR2 FQNNGV. CDR3 nucleotide sequence: TGTGCCAGCAGCTTTGTATTAGGGATTGGGGCCAACTTCCTTACTTTC. Translation: CASSFVLGIGANFLTF.

This clonotype occurred once. A read error may be the cause here, since a much bigger clone is one base away. The genes are TRBV11-2 and TRBJ1-4; 10 positions agree with TRBD1. CDR3 length: 15 amino acids. Germline loops: CDR1 SGHAT, CDR2 FQNNGV. J gave up 8 bases and V 5 bases, and 8 bases lay outside the gene matches. CDR3 region: CASSTGGTGEEKLFF. The CDR3 nucleotides read TGTGCCAGCAGCACAGGGGGGACAGGGGAAGAAAAACTGTTTTTT. Using reference TRBV11-2 and TRBJ1-4 for the parts outside the CDR3, the full variable domain is EAGVAQSPRYKIIEKRQSVAFWCNPISGHATLYWYQQILGQGPKLLIQFQNNGVVDDSQLPKDRFSAERLKGVDSTLKIQPAKLEDSAVYLCASSTGGTGEEKLFFGSGTQLSVL.

This clonotype showed up just a few times. The genes are TRBV2 and TRBJ2-1; perhaps TRBD2 as D (6 bases). The germline V and J ends were trimmed by 1 base and 7 bases, with 8 bases remaining between them. Germline values: CDR1 SNHLY, CDR2 FYNNEI. This CDR3 contains 13 residues. The CDR3 here is CASSEDLANEQFF. The CDR3 nucleotides are TGTGCCAGCAGTGAAGATCTAGCGAATGAGCAGTTCTTC.

Worth noting for this clonotype: A read error may explain this, as a much larger clone is one base away. The rearrangement uses TRBV4-1 and TRBJ1-1, with D unclear. Trimming shortened V by 10 bases and J by 0 bases, and 24 bases separated the two germline ends. CDR3 size: 17 residues. CDR1 and CDR2 (germline): MGHRA, YSYEKL. The CDR3 loop reads CANTHSWLRNLNTEAFF. CDR3 nucleotides: TGCGCCAACACCCATTCTTGGCTGCGGAACTTGAACACTGAAGCTTTCTTT.

The chain links TRBV6-6 to TRBJ1-2; no definite D call. The germline V gene has CDR1 MNHNY and CDR2 SVGAGI (reference sequence). V lost 11 bases to trimming and J lost 5 bases, with 18 bases between them. The CDR3 length is 13 residues. CDR3 nucleotides: TGTGCCTGCATGGTGGGGATCAGATATGGCTACACCTTC. It encodes CACMVGIRYGYTF.

For this clonotype: Sequence at one end of the junction differs from germline and may be a read error. The chain couples TRBV11-1 to TRBJ2-1; the D gene is possibly TRBD2 (5 bases). This CDR3 comprises 15 residues. Per germline, CDR1 SGHAT and CDR2 FQDESV (reference sequence). As DNA, the CDR3 is TGTGCCAGTAGCTTAGATGGTAGCGCCTACAATGAGCAGTTATTC. Amino acid sequence: CASSLDGSAYNEQLF. The complete variable domain, with remaining parts taken from reference TRBV11-1 and TRBJ2-1, reads EAEVAQSPRYKITEKSQAVAFWCDPISGHATLYWYRQILGQGPELLVQFQDESVVDDSQLPKDRFSAERLKGVDSTLKIQPAELGDSAMYLCASSLDGSAYNEQLFGPGTRLTVL.

With regard to this clonotype: A much larger clone sits a single nucleotide away, making a read error possible. The chain is built from TRBV14 and TRBJ2-3; perhaps TRBD2 as D (6 bases). The CDR3 spans 16 residues. V was cut by 4 bases and J by 3 bases, with 17 bases left in between. In germline, CDR1 is SGHDN, CDR2 FVKESK. In nucleotides, the CDR3 is TGTGCCAGCAGCCCCCAGGGAGGTGGAAGGACAGATACGCAGTATTTT. Translated: CASSPQGGGRTDTQYF.

On this clonotype itself: A much larger clone lies one base from this, so it may be a read error. The genes are TRBV6-2 or TRBV6-3 and TRBJ2-2, with 13 positions matching TRBD2. Germline assignment: CDR1 MNHEY and CDR2 SVGEGT. V was clipped by 5 bases and J by 4 bases; unmatched bases: 4. CDR3 length equals 16 residues. CDR3 bases: TGTGCCAGCAGTACGGGACTAGCGGGATTCACCGGGGAGCTGTTTTTT. This sequence encodes CASSTGLAGFTGELFF.

Note on this clonotype: This may arise from a read error, as a much more abundant clone is one base away. The chain combines TRBV6-6 with TRBJ2-7; TRBD1 or TRBD2 may be the D gene (6 bases each). Looked up from germline, CDR1 is MNHNY and CDR2 is SVGAGI (reference sequence). This CDR3 comprises 15 residues. V lost 10 bases, J lost 0 bases, and 19 bases lay in between. In DNA, the CDR3 is TGTGCCAACAGGGAGGCGGGACGGAGCTCCTACGAGCAGTACTTC. Amino acid sequence: CANREAGRSSYEQYF.

This clonotype has a count of ten or more. The V and J genes are TRBV5-5 and TRBJ2-5, with 9 bases identical to TRBD1. The V gene end was trimmed by 3 bases and the J gene end by 5 bases; junction bases not matched to a gene: 5. Germline V lookup: CDR1 SGHKS, CDR2 YYEKEE (reference sequence). The CDR3 runs to 14 residues. The CDR3: CASSSQTGGETQYF. The CDR3 DNA reads TGTGCCAGCAGCTCACAGACAGGGGGTGAGACCCAGTACTTC.

The rearrangement links TRBV11-2 to TRBJ2-7, with no clear D. TRBJ2-1 matches the DNA end more closely, so the J call is doubtful. The CDR3 extends over 14 amino acids. Germline CDR1 and CDR2: SGHAT and FQNNGV. CDR3 DNA: TGTGCCAGCAGCCCAGAGGCTTACCCCTACGAGCAGTTCTTC. This encodes CASSPEAYPYEQFF.

The chain combines TRBV5-1 with TRBJ2-1, with D perhaps matching TRBD1 (5 bases). V was clipped by 0 bases and J by 6 bases, with 13 bases between them. Per germline, CDR1 SGHRS and CDR2 YFSETQ. The CDR3 runs 15 residues. CDR3 loop: CASSLARATFNEQFF. CDR3 nucleotide sequence: TGCGCCAGCAGCTTGGCCAGGGCCACCTTCAATGAGCAGTTCTTC.

V and J are TRBV5-4 and TRBJ2-6; 9 nucleotides line up with TRBD2. The CDR3 totals 17 residues. Germline V CDR1 and CDR2: SGHNT, YYREEE (reference sequence). Trimming cost V 6 bases and J 2 bases; bases outside gene matches: 9. The DNA for the CDR3 is TGTGCCAGCACCAAGCGGGAGGAGAGCCCTGGGGCCAACGTCCTGACTTTC. This sequence encodes CASTKREESPGANVLTF.

This clonotype was seen only a few times. This chain joins TRBV5-1 and TRBJ2-5; D gene ambiguous. Per germline, CDR1 SGHRS and CDR2 YFSETQ. Trimming took 5 bases from V and 1 from J, leaving 12 bases between them. CDR3 size: 14 residues. CDR3 sequence: CASRIGASQETQYF. CDR3 DNA: TGCGCCAGCAGGATTGGAGCGTCCCAAGAGACCCAGTACTTC.

The CDR3 here is CAISELGQLNTGELFF. The CDR3, as DNA: TGTGCCATCAGTGAACTCGGACAGCTCAATACCGGGGAGCTGTTTTTT. This chain uses TRBV10-3 with TRBJ2-2, with TRBD1 as a possible D gene (6 bases). Per the germline V gene, CDR1 is ENHRY and CDR2 is SYGVKD. Trimming pared 3 bases from V and 5 bases from J, leaving 16 bases between. This CDR3 is built from 16 residues.